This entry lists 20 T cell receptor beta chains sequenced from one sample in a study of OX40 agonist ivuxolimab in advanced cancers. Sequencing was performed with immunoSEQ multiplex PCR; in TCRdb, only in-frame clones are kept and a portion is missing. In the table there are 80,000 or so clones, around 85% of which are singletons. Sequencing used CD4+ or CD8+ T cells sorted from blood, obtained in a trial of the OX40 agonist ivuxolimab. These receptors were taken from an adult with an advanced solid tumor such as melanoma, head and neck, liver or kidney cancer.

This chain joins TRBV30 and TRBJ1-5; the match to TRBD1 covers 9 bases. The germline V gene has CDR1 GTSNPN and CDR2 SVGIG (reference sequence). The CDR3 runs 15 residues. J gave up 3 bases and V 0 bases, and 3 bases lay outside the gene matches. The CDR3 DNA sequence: TGTGCCTGGAGTGTACGGGACAGGGCCAATCAGCCCCAGCATTTT. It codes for CAWSVRDRANQPQHF. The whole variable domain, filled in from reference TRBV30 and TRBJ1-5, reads SQTIHQWPATLVQPVGSPLSLECTVEGTSNPNLYWYRQAAGRGLQLLFYSVGIGQISSEVPQNLSASRPQDRQFILSSKKLLLSDSGFYLCAWSVRDRANQPQHFGDGTRLSIL.

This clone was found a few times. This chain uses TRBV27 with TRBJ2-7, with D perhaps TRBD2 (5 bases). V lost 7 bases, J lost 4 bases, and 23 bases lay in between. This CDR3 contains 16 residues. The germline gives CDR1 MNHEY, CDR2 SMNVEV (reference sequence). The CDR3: CASMSLLARSGYEQYF. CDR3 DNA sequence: TGTGCCAGCATGTCACTATTAGCGCGAAGTGGGTACGAGCAGTACTTC.

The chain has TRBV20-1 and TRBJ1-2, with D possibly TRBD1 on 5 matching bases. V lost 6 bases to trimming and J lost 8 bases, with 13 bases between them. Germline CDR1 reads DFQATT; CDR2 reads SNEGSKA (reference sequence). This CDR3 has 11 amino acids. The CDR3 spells CSAWTRTGYTF. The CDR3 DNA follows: TGCAGTGCCTGGACAAGGACGGGCTACACCTTC.

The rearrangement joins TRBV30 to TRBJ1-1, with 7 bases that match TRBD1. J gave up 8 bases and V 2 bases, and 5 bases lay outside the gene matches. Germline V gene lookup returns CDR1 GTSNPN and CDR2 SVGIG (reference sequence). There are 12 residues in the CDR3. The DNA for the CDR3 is TGTGCCTGGAGTCCGACAGGGTCCGAAGCTTTCTTT. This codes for CAWSPTGSEAFF. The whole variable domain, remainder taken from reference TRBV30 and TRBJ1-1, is SQTIHQWPATLVQPVGSPLSLECTVEGTSNPNLYWYRQAAGRGLQLLFYSVGIGQISSEVPQNLSASRPQDRQFILSSKKLLLSDSGFYLCAWSPTGSEAFFGQGTRLTVV.

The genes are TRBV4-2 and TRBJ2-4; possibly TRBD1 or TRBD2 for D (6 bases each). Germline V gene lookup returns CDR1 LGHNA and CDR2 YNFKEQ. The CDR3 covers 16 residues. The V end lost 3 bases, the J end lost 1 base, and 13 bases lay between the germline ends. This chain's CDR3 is CASSQMGGLAKNIQYF. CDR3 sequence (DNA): TGTGCCAGCAGCCAGATGGGGGGCCTGGCCAAAAACATTCAGTACTTC.

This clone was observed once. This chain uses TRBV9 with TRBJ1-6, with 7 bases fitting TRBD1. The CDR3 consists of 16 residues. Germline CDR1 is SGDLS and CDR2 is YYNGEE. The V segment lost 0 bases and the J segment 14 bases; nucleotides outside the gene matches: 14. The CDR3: CASSVDPRQGVSTLHF. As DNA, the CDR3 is TGTGCCAGCAGCGTAGATCCCCGGCAGGGGGTATCCACCCTCCACTTT.

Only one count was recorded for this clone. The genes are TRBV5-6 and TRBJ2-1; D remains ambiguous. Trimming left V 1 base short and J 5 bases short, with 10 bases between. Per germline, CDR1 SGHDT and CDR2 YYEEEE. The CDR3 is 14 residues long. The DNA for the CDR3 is TGTGCCAGCAGCTTGTTTCGGCCAGACAATGAGCAGTTCTTC. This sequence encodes CASSLFRPDNEQFF. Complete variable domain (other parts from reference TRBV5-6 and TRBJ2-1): DAGVTQSPTHLIKTRGQQVTLRCSPKSGHDTVSWYQQALGQGPQFIFQYYEEEERQRGNFPDRFSGHQFPNYSSELNVNALLLGDSALYLCASSLFRPDNEQFFGPGTRLTVL.

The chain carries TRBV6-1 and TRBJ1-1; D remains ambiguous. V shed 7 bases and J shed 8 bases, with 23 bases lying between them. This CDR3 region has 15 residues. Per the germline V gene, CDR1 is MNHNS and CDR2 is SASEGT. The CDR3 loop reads CASTTSQAPEGEAFF. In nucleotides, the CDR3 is TGTGCCAGCACCACCAGCCAGGCCCCCGAGGGAGAAGCTTTCTTT.

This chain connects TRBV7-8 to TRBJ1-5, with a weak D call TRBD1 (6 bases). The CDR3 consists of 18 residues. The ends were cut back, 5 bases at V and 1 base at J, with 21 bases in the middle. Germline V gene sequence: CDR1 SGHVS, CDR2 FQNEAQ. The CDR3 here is CASSPDTGGGRSNQPQHF. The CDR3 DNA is TGTGCCAGCAGCCCTGATACGGGCGGGGGGCGAAGCAATCAGCCCCAGCATTTT.

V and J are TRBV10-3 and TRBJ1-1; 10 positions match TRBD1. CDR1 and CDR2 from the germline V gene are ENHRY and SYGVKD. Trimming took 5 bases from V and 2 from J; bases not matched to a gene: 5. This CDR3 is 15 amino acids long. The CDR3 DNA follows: TGTGCCATCAGTCATATGACAGGGGGCAACACTGAAGCTTTCTTT. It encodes CAISHMTGGNTEAFF.

The CDR3 spells CASSWGLTNEKLFF. Here the CDR3 DNA reads TGTGCCAGCAGCTGGGGGTTAACTAATGAAAAACTGTTTTTT. The rearrangement links TRBV25-1 to TRBJ1-4; a possible D gene is TRBD1 (5 bases). Germline CDR1 is MGHDK and CDR2 is SYGVNS. The CDR3 sequence is 14 residues long. The V end was cut by 6 bases, the J end by 1 base, with 9 bases between.

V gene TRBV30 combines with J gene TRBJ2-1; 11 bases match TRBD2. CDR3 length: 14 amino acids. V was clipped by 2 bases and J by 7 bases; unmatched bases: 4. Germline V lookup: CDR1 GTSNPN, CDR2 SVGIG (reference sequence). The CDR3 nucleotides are TGTGCCTGGAGTCTGGGACTAGCGGATAATGAGCAGTTCTTC. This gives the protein CAWSLGLADNEQFF.

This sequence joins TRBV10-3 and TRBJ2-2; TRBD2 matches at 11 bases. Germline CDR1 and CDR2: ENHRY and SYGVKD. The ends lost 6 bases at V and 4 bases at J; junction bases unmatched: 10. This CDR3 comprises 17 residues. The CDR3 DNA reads TGTGCCATCAGCCCCCTCGGCGGGACTAGCGGCACCGGGGAGCTGTTTTTT. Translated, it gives CAISPLGGTSGTGELFF.

The CDR3 DNA is TGTGCCAGCTCACATTTGGAGTGGGAGACCCAGTACTTC. Translated: CASSHLEWETQYF. The chain is built from TRBV18 and TRBJ2-5; D is ambiguous. The CDR3 consists of 13 residues. V lost 4 bases and J 5 bases, leaving 11 bases between the germline ends. In germline, CDR1 is KGHSH, CDR2 LQKENI. The full variable domain, its missing parts supplied by reference TRBV18 and TRBJ2-5, is NAGVMQNPRHLVRRRGQEARLRCSPMKGHSHVYWYRQLPEEGLKFMVYLQKENIIDESGMPKERFSAEFPKEGPSILRIQQVVRGDSAAYFCASSHLEWETQYFGPGTRLLVL.

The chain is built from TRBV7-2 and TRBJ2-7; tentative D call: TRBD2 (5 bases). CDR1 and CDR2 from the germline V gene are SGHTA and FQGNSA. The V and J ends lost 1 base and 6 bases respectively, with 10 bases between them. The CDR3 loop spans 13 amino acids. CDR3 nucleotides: TGTGCCAGCAGCTTAGTTTTTCTAGCCGAGCAGTACTTC. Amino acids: CASSLVFLAEQYF.

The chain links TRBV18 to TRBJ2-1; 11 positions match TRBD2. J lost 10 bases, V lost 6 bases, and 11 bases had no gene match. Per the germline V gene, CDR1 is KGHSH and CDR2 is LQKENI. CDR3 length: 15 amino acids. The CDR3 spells CASSSLAGDPNEQFF. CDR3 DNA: TGTGCCAGCTCGTCACTAGCGGGGGACCCTAACGAGCAGTTCTTC.

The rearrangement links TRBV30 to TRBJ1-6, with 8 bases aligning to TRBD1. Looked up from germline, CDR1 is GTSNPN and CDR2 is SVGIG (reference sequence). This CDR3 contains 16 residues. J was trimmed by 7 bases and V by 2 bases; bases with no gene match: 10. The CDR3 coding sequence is TGTGCCTGGAGTCGAACAGGGGGAGCTAAGAATTCACCCCTCCACTTT. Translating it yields CAWSRTGGAKNSPLHF.

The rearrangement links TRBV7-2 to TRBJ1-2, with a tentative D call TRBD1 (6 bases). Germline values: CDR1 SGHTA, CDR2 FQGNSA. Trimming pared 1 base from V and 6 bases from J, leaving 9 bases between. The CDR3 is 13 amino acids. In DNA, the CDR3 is TGTGCCAGCAGCTTAGGGCAGGGGAATGGCTACACCTTC. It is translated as CASSLGQGNGYTF.

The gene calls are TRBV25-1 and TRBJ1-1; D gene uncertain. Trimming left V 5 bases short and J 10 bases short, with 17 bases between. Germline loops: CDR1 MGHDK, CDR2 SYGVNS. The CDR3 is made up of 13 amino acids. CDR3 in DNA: TGTGCCAGCAGTCCCGGCGTAGAGGCTCCAGCTTTCTTT. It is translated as CASSPGVEAPAFF. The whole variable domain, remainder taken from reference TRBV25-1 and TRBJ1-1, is EADIYQTPRYLVIGTGKKITLECSQTMGHDKMYWYQQDPGMELHLIHYSYGVNSTEKGDLSSESTVSRIRTEHFPLTLESARPSHTSQYLCASSPGVEAPAFFGQGTRLTVV.

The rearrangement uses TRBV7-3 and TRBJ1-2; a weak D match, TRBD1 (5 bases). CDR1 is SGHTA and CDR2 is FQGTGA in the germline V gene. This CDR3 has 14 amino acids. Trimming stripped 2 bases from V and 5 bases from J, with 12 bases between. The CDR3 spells CASSLEGTEYGYTF. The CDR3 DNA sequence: TGTGCCAGCAGCTTAGAAGGGACGGAGTATGGCTACACCTTC.